A selection of T cell receptor beta chains follows, all from one sample in a study of blood T cell repertoires in COVID-19. TCRdb's copy holds only in-frame clones and misses some; the assay was immunoSEQ multiplex PCR. The sample comprises around 84,000 clones, roughly 77% of which are singletons, and approximately 5.7% rests with the top ten. Material: peripheral blood. The receptor source for this set is a man aged 45-65 years with active or convalescent COVID-19. Each CDR3 is given with its conserved first and last residue. Fields, in order: clone size, J gene, V gene, CDR3 protein. Clone size is stated in some rows and not others, as once, few, many or a class when expanded.

size: .
J: TRBJ2-5
V: TRBV11-2
CDR3: CASSLIRGGLVETQYF

size: .
J: TRBJ2-3
V: TRBV18
CDR3: CASSPGLAGIDTQYF

size: .
J: TRBJ2-7
V: TRBV4-2
CDR3: CASSRSGTSGHEQYF

size: .
J: TRBJ1-4
V: TRBV6-2/TRBV6-3
CDR3: CASSHPDRDNEKLFF

size: few
J: TRBJ1-3
V: TRBV24-1
CDR3: CATAAGHSGNTIYF

size: .
J: TRBJ2-6
V: TRBV6-4
CDR3: CASSEDSSGANVLTF

size: .
J: TRBJ1-4
V: TRBV25-1
CDR3: CASRVGGEKLFF

size: .
J: TRBJ1-1
V: TRBV10-3
CDR3: CAISDEQNTEAFF

size: .
J: TRBJ2-2
V: TRBV7-3
CDR3: CASSSNLGGLNTGELFF

size: few
J: TRBJ2-1
V: TRBV10-1
CDR3: CASSESRGAGDLQFF

size: .
J: TRBJ2-3
V: TRBV6-2/TRBV6-3
CDR3: CASSWTSGADTQYF

size: .
J: TRBJ1-1
V: TRBV5-1
CDR3: CASTYNGQEGSNTEAFF

size: .
J: TRBJ2-5
V: TRBV9
CDR3: CASSVAGGKGETQYF

size: .
J: TRBJ2-7
V: TRBV7-6
CDR3: CASSPLTGNEQYF

size: .
J: TRBJ2-1
V: TRBV7-3
CDR3: CASSALTGTSGGGGYNEQFF

size: .
J: TRBJ1-1
V: TRBV7-3
CDR3: CASSTGPGGYTEAFF

size: .
J: TRBJ2-7
V: TRBV3-1/TRBV3-2
CDR3: CASSQVLGLAFYEQYF

size: .
J: TRBJ2-5
V: TRBV5-1
CDR3: CASSLFNSKETQYF

size: .
J: TRBJ1-1
V: TRBV6-5
CDR3: CASVHRGLNTEAFF

size: few
J: TRBJ2-3
V: TRBV27
CDR3: CASSLSPSAGGPTDTQYF

size: .
J: TRBJ2-1
V: TRBV7-2
CDR3: CASSPTSASYNEQFF

size: .
J: TRBJ2-7
V: TRBV2
CDR3: CASRGGRYEQYF

size: .
J: TRBJ2-1
V: TRBV11-3
CDR3: CASSSQGDEQFF

size: .
J: TRBJ2-7
V: TRBV7-9
CDR3: CASSLAQIAGGRDEQYF

size: .
J: TRBJ2-6
V: TRBV3-1/TRBV3-2
CDR3: CASSQRTSGGAGANVLTF

size: few
J: TRBJ2-6
V: TRBV18
CDR3: CASSLGAGGANVLTF

size: .
J: TRBJ2-7
V: TRBV28
CDR3: CASSLVGVAWDEQYF

size: .
J: TRBJ1-2
V: TRBV28
CDR3: CASSLLQGSPNYGYTF

size: .
J: TRBJ2-7
V: TRBV25-1
CDR3: CASSRLAGGYEQYF

size: .
J: TRBJ1-1
V: TRBV6-2/TRBV6-3
CDR3: CASSYRERPRAFF

size: .
J: TRBJ2-2
V: TRBV27
CDR3: CASRFRWLAGELFF